The clone carrying this TCR beta chain was seen a single time. These data are taken from a study of blood T cell repertoires in COVID-19. For the study at large: COVID-19 samples, acute and convalescent, were from the United States, Italy and Spain. T cells, B-cell-depleted T cells, or PBMCs provided the cDNA or gDNA that served as material.

Germline V gives CDR1 MDHEN, CDR2 SYDVKM. There are 16 residues in the CDR3. Trimming removed 6 bases from V and 2 bases from J, with 17 bases in between. Data came from immunoSEQ multiplex PCR; TCRdb stores just in-frame clones and leaves some out. The sample lists roughly 97,000 clones, 70% to 90% occurring once. This clonotype originated in a human donor in a cohort sampled during active COVID-19. V usage is TRBV28 and J usage is TRBJ1-5; D might be TRBD1 (5 bases). The specimen was peripheral blood. The CDR3 is CASSSRAGRGNQPQHF. For the CDR3, the DNA is TGTGCCAGCAGCTCCCGCGCGGGACGAGGCAATCAGCCCCAGCATTTT.